The source of this TCR beta chain is a study of cytomegalovirus exposure and HLA in healthy donors. On the study more broadly: The roughly 110 validation repertoires were reported in a later analysis to have been generated on the same platform as the approximately 600 first-cohort repertoires.

The V gene lost 1 base and the J gene lost 4 bases, with 12 bases spanning the gap. There are 15 residues in the CDR3. Per the germline V gene, CDR1 is MDHEN and CDR2 is SYDVKM. Produced via immunoSEQ multiplex PCR; TCRdb's table is partial and in-frame only. Found here are around 71,000 clones, approximately 96% of them singletons; the top ten hold 1.4%. This clonotype originated in a young man in good health and CMV-seropositive. The sequenced sample consisted of PBMCs. The chain couples TRBV28 to TRBJ2-3; D ambiguous. In DNA, the CDR3 is TGTGCCAGCAGTTTATATCCAGCAGGTTCAGATACGCAGTATTTT. Its protein is CASSLYPAGSDTQYF.